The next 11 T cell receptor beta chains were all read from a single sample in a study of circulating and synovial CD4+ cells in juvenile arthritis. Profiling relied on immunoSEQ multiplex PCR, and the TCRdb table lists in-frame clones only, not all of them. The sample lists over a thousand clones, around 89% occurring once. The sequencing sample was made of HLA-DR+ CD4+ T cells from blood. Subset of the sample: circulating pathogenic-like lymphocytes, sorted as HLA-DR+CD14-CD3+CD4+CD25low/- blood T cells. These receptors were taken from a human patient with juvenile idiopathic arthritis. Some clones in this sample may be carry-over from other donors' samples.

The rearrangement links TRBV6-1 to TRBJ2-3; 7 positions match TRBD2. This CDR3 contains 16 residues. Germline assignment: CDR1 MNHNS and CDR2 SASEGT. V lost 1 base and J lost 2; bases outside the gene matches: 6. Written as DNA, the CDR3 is TGTGCCAGCAGTGAAGACGGGGGAGGGCCCACAGATACGCAGTATTTT. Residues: CASSEDGGGPTDTQYF.

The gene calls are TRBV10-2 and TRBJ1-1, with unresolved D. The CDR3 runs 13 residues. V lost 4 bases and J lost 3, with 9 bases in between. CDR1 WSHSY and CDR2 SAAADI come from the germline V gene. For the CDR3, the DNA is TGCGCCAGCAGTGTCGAGGGATACACTGAAGCTTTCTTT. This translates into CASSVEGYTEAFF.

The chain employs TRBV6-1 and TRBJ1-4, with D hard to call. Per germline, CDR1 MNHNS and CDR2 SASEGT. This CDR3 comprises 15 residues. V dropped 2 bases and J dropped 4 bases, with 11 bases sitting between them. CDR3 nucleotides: TGTGCCAGCAGTGAATCGCTAGACTATAATGAAAAACTGTTTTTT. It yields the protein CASSESLDYNEKLFF.

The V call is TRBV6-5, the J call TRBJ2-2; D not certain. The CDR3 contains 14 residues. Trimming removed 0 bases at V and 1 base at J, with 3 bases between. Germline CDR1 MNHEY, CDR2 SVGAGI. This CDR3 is CASSYSQNTGELFF. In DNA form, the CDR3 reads TGTGCCAGCAGTTACTCACAGAACACCGGGGAGCTGTTTTTT.

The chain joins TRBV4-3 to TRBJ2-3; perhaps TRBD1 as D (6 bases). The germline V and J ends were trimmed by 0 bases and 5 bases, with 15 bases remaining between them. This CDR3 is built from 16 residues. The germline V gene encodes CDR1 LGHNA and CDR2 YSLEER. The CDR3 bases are TGCGCCAGCAGCCAAGATAGGGCAGGGGACCAAGATACGCAGTATTTT. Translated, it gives CASSQDRAGDQDTQYF.

The CDR3 DNA is TGCAGCGTTGGTCCCACTAGCGGGAGGTCGGATGAGCAGTTCTTC. Its protein product is CSVGPTSGRSDEQFF. The V and J genes are TRBV29-1 and TRBJ2-1, with TRBD2 matching 12 bases. The CDR3 runs 15 residues. V gave up 4 bases and J gave up 8 bases; unmatched junction bases: 9. The germline V gene has CDR1 SQVTM and CDR2 ANQGSEA.

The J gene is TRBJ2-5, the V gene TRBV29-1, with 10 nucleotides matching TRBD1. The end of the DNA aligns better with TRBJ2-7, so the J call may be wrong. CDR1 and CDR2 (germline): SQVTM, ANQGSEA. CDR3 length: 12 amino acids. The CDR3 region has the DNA TGCAGCGTTGAGGGACAGGGGTACGAGCAGTACTTC. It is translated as CSVEGQGYEQYF.

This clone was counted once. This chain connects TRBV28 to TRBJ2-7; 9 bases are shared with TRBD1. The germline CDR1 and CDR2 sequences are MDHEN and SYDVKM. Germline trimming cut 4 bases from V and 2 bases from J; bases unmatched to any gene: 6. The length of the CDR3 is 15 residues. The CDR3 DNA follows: TGTGCCAGCAGTTCGCTGGACAGGGGAACCTACGAGCAGTACTTC. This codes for CASSSLDRGTYEQYF.

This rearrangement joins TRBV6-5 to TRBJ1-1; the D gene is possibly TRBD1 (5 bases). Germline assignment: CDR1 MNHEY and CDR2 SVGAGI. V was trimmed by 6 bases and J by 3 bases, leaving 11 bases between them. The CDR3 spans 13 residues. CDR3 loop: CASSLRAYTEAFF. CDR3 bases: TGTGCCAGCAGCCTCAGGGCCTACACTGAAGCTTTCTTT.

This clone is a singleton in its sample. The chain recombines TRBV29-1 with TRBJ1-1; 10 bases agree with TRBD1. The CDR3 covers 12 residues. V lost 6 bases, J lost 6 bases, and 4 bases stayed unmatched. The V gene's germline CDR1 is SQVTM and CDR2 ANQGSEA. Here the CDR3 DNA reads TGCAGCGTGGGACAGGGGAGGGCTGAAGCTTTCTTT. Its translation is CSVGQGRAEAFF.

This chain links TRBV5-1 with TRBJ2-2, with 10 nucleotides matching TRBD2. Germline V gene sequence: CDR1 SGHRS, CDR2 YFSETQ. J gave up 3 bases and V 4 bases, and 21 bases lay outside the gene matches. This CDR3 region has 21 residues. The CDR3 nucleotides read TGCGCCAGCAGCGCGACTTTGCGCCGGCAACTTACTAGCGGGGACACCGGGGAGCTGTTTTTT. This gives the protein CASSATLRRQLTSGDTGELFF.